This entry lists 5 T cell receptor beta chains sequenced from one sample in a study of T cells in localized non-small cell lung cancer. TCRdb's table, derived via immunoSEQ multiplex PCR, lists solely in-frame clones and lacks some. The data show over 65,000 clones, less than 85% seen once. The source was peripheral blood, collected before any cancer treatment. These TCRs come from a female donor at least 60 years old with stage I lung adenocarcinoma.

The chain employs TRBV5-1 and TRBJ2-5; no clear D gene. This CDR3 region has 12 residues. Looked up from germline, CDR1 is SGHRS and CDR2 is YFSETQ. The germline V and J ends were trimmed by 0 bases and 4 bases, with 4 bases remaining between them. The CDR3 DNA sequence: TGCGCCAGCAGCTTGGGACTAGAGACCCAGTACTTC. Protein: CASSLGLETQYF.

This clone was seen more than once but under ten times. The chain joins TRBV5-1 to TRBJ2-3; the match to TRBD2 covers 8 bases. In germline, CDR1 is SGHRS, CDR2 YFSETQ. The CDR3 is 20 residues long. After removal of 3 bases from V and 0 bases from J, the junction contained 18 bases not matched to a gene. CDR3: CASSSRDSGISLRSTDTQYF. The CDR3 DNA sequence: TGCGCCAGCAGCTCTCGGGATAGCGGGATAAGTTTAAGGAGCACAGATACGCAGTATTTT.

The chain employs TRBV18 and TRBJ1-6; no reliable D call. Germline V gene data show CDR1 as KGHSH and CDR2 as LQKENI. The CDR3 contains 14 residues. V lost 3 bases, J lost 5 bases, and 8 bases lay in between. Here the CDR3 reads CASSPRTDNSPLHF. CDR3 in DNA: TGTGCCAGCTCACCCCGAACAGATAATTCACCCCTCCACTTT.

This clone is a singleton in its sample. The chain uses TRBV7-2 and TRBJ2-1; the D is unclear. CDR1 is SGHTA and CDR2 is FQGNSA in the germline V gene. There are 14 residues in the CDR3. Trimming stripped 4 bases from V and 8 bases from J, with 15 bases between. The CDR3 region has the DNA TGTGCCAGCAGCTCCTTTAGGTGGCACCATGAGCAGTTCTTC. It yields the protein CASSSFRWHHEQFF.

This chain connects TRBV5-1 to TRBJ2-1; 10 bases align to TRBD2. With 4 bases clipped from V and 8 bases from J, the junction kept 9 bases outside the gene matches. CDR1 is SGHRS, CDR2 YFSETQ, per germline. This CDR3 is built from 15 residues. The CDR3 DNA reads as TGCGCCAGCAGCAGTTTAGCGGGAGGAAGCGATGAGCAGTTCTTC. Protein product: CASSSLAGGSDEQFF.